The 25 T cell receptor beta chains in this list originate from one sample, sequenced in a study of blood T cell repertoires in COVID-19. The table came from immunoSEQ multiplex PCR; TCRdb's copy has only in-frame clones and leaves some out. The sample carries a few hundred thousand clones, 75% to 90% recorded once. The specimen was peripheral blood. The receptors were sampled from a woman in her sixties or seventies with acute or convalescent COVID-19.

This sequence joins TRBV21-1 and TRBJ2-5; TRBD2 is the table's D call, not checked against the DNA. TRBV21-1 is labeled a pseudogene. The CDR3 is 17 amino acids. CDR3 DNA sequence: TGTGCCAGCAGCAAGGGCGGCACTAGCGGGTTTGGAGAGACCCAGTACTTC. This translates into CASSKGGTSGFGETQYF.

The table lists this clone with a count of one. The chain recombines TRBV3-1 (or the pseudogene TRBV3-2) with TRBJ2-3, with 12 bases lining up with TRBD2. The germline V gene encodes CDR1 LGHDT and CDR2 YNNKEL (reference sequence). The CDR3 sequence is 19 residues long. V gave up 4 bases and J gave up 4 bases; unmatched junction bases: 15. The CDR3: CASSPRGPSGGVESDTQYF. CDR3 sequence (DNA): TGTGCCAGCAGCCCCCGTGGTCCTAGCGGGGGGGTAGAATCAGATACGCAGTATTTT.

The V call is TRBV6-6, the J call TRBJ1-5, with D unresolved. V dropped 4 bases and J dropped 0 bases, with 13 bases sitting between them. This CDR3 is 16 amino acids long. Germline V lookup: CDR1 MNHNY, CDR2 SVGAGI (reference sequence). The chain's CDR3 is CASSFDWQDSNQPQHF. CDR3 DNA: TGTGCCAGCAGTTTCGATTGGCAGGATAGCAATCAGCCCCAGCATTTT.

The chain is built from TRBV10-3 and TRBJ2-6; tentatively, D is TRBD1 (6 bases). With 9 bases removed from V and 0 bases from J, the gap between germline ends came to 9 bases. The germline CDR1 and CDR2 sequences are ENHRY and SYGVKD. The CDR3 runs to 14 residues. The CDR3 sequence: CAILTGSGANVLTF. DNA for the CDR3: TGTGCCATATTGACAGGCTCTGGGGCCAACGTCCTGACTTTC.

This clone was picked up a small number of times. The CDR3 protein is CASSASQLYEQYF. Here the CDR3 DNA reads TGTGCCAGCAGTGCGTCACAGCTCTACGAGCAGTACTTC. The rearrangement links TRBV2 to TRBJ2-7; the D is unclear. The length of the CDR3 is 13 residues. Germline lookup yields CDR1 SNHLY and CDR2 FYNNEI. Between the trimmed V and J ends, which lost 4 bases and 3 bases, there was a span of 10 bases.

The chain recombines TRBV7-9 with TRBJ1-2; 9 positions match TRBD1. The CDR3 sequence is 18 residues long. The V gene end was trimmed by 0 bases and the J gene end by 0 bases; junction bases not matched to a gene: 8. Per germline, CDR1 SEHNR and CDR2 FQNEAQ (reference sequence). The CDR3 nucleotides read TGTGCCAGCAGCTTAGCTTCCGGGACAGGGCGTCCTAACTATGGCTACACCTTC. Its translation: CASSLASGTGRPNYGYTF.

The chain has TRBV4-2 and TRBJ2-1; D is perhaps TRBD1 (6 bases). The CDR3 length is 14 residues. Trimming removed 3 bases at V and 4 bases at J, with 10 bases between. The germline CDR1 and CDR2 sequences are LGHNA and YNFKEQ. The CDR3: CASSQYTGYNEQFF. In nucleotides, the CDR3 is TGTGCCAGCAGCCAGTACACAGGGTACAATGAGCAGTTCTTC.

This chain joins TRBV5-1 and TRBJ2-7; 12 bases are a match to TRBD2. Germline CDR1 and CDR2: SGHRS and YFSETQ. CDR3 length: 15 residues. V gave up 4 bases and J gave up 5 bases; unmatched junction bases: 7. As DNA, the CDR3 is TGCGCCAGCAGCGTCGGACTAGCGGGACTTAACGAGCAGTACTTC. Encoded protein: CASSVGLAGLNEQYF. Full variable domain (outside the CDR3, taken from reference TRBV5-1 and TRBJ2-7): KAGVTQTPRYLIKTRGQQVTLSCSPISGHRSVSWYQQTPGQGLQFLFEYFSETQRNKGNFPGRFSGRQFSNSRSEMNVSTLELGDSALYLCASSVGLAGLNEQYFGPGTRLTVT.

V usage is TRBV7-2 and J usage is TRBJ1-6, with TRBD1 identical over 9 bases. This CDR3 is built from 14 residues. Germline CDR1 reads SGHTA; CDR2 reads FQGNSA. The V and J ends lost 4 bases and 10 bases, in that order; junction bases with no gene match: 5. In DNA, the CDR3 is TGTGCCAGCAGCTCACAGGGGGCGCGATCACCCCTCCACTTT. Translation gives CASSSQGARSPLHF.

This chain links TRBV7-9 with TRBJ1-1; D perhaps matches TRBD1 (5 bases). Deletions cut 5 bases from V and 0 bases from J, with 7 bases between. The CDR3 sequence is 13 residues long. The germline V gene has CDR1 SEHNR and CDR2 FQNEAQ (reference sequence). The CDR3 protein is CASSQTVNTEAFF. CDR3 coding DNA: TGTGCCAGCAGCCAGACAGTGAACACTGAAGCTTTCTTT.

The chain joins TRBV18 to TRBJ2-5; D is unresolved. V was trimmed by 4 bases and J by 5 bases, leaving 17 bases between them. Germline V CDR1 and CDR2: KGHSH, LQKENI. CDR3 length equals 15 residues. CDR3 region: CASSLTGSKVETQYF. DNA for the CDR3: TGTGCCAGCTCACTCACCGGGTCGAAGGTCGAGACCCAGTACTTC.

In DNA, the CDR3 is TGTGCCAGCAAACTAGCGGGAGCCACGGTCTACACCGGGGAGCTGTTTTTT. This codes for CASKLAGATVYTGELFF. J is TRBJ2-2 and V is TRBV9, with TRBD2 matching over 11 bases. J gave up 3 bases and V 6 bases, and 10 bases lay outside the gene matches. The germline CDR1 and CDR2 sequences are SGDLS and YYNGEE. This CDR3 is built from 17 residues.

The gene calls are TRBV10-3 and TRBJ2-1; perhaps TRBD1 as D (5 bases). Trimming cost V 2 bases and J 8 bases, with 19 bases left between them. CDR1 and CDR2 from the germline V gene are ENHRY and SYGVKD. The CDR3 covers 16 residues. The CDR3 here is CAISERRQLEQDEQFF. The DNA for the CDR3 is TGTGCCATCAGTGAGAGGAGACAGTTGGAGCAGGATGAGCAGTTCTTC.

This clone has more than one count but fewer than ten. This sequence joins TRBV5-1 and TRBJ2-7, with a tentative D call TRBD1 (5 bases). The germline V gene encodes CDR1 SGHRS and CDR2 YFSETQ. The CDR3 is 13 residues long. V was clipped by 6 bases and J by 5 bases, with 15 bases between them. CDR3 bases: TGCGCCAGCACTCTCCAGGGTAGCAACGAGCAGTACTTC. Its translation: CASTLQGSNEQYF.

This clone was observed a few times. The V and J genes are TRBV27 and TRBJ2-1, with D possibly matching TRBD1 (6 bases). Trimming removed 7 bases from V and 5 bases from J, with 15 bases in between. The CDR3 loop spans 14 amino acids. Per germline, CDR1 MNHEY and CDR2 SMNVEV (reference sequence). Here the CDR3 reads CASTALAGDNEQFF. The CDR3, as DNA: TGTGCCAGCACCGCCCTTGCAGGGGACAATGAGCAGTTCTTC.

J is TRBJ1-6 and V is TRBV10-3; 9 bases align to TRBD1. Germline V gene data show CDR1 as ENHRY and CDR2 as SYGVKD. With V trimmed by 4 bases and J by 10 bases, 5 bases remained unmatched. This CDR3 contains 14 residues. The CDR3 nucleotides are TGTGCCATCAGTGGAGGGACAGGGATCTCACCCCTCCACTTT. Translation gives CAISGGTGISPLHF.

The chain carries TRBV29-1 and TRBJ2-5, with D maybe TRBD2 (6 bases). The germline V and J ends were trimmed by 0 bases and 1 base, with 18 bases remaining between them. The germline gives CDR1 SQVTM, CDR2 ANQGSEA. CDR3 length equals 17 residues. The CDR3 nucleotides read TGCAGCGTTGAAGATCGACAAGGAGTGGGGGGCCAAGAGACCCAGTACTTC. It translates to CSVEDRQGVGGQETQYF.

The chain joins TRBV9 to TRBJ2-2, with a weak D call TRBD2 (5 bases). CDR1 is SGDLS and CDR2 is YYNGEE in the germline V gene. The V gene lost 3 bases and the J gene lost 1 base, with 13 bases spanning the gap. CDR3 length: 16 residues. CDR3 bases: TGTGCCAGCAGCGCCACCTCCGGGATGAACACCGGGGAGCTGTTTTTT. It encodes CASSATSGMNTGELFF.

This chain joins TRBV28 and TRBJ1-1; 7 bases are a match to TRBD1. Trimming at V came to 6 bases and at J to 1 base, leaving 8 bases not matched to a gene. The CDR3 runs to 15 residues. Per germline, CDR1 MDHEN and CDR2 SYDVKM. As DNA, the CDR3 is TGTGCCAGCAGGAGACAGGGCATGCCGAACACTGAAGCTTTCTTT. Its translation: CASRRQGMPNTEAFF. Complete variable domain (other parts from reference TRBV28 and TRBJ1-1): DVKVTQSSRYLVKRTGEKVFLECVQDMDHENMFWYRQDPGLGLRLIYFSYDVKMKEKGDIPEGYSVSREKKERFSLILESASTNQTSMYLCASRRQGMPNTEAFFGQGTRLTVV.

This chain connects TRBV5-4 to TRBJ1-3, with D perhaps matching TRBD1 (6 bases). Trimming left V 5 bases short and J 0 bases short, with 15 bases between. The CDR3 is made up of 16 amino acids. The germline CDR1 and CDR2 sequences are SGHNT and YYREEE (reference sequence). CDR3 nucleotide sequence: TGTGCCAGCAGTAGCCTTGGACAGCTCTCTGGAAACACCATATATTTT. This translates into CASSSLGQLSGNTIYF.

V and J are TRBV29-1 and TRBJ2-7; tentatively, D is TRBD1 (5 bases). Germline V gene data show CDR1 as SQVTM and CDR2 as ANQGSEA. The CDR3 has 13 amino acids. With 5 bases removed from V and 1 base from J, the gap between germline ends came to 12 bases. CDR3 nucleotides: TGCAGCGTTACAGGTAGTCCGTCCTACGAGCAGTACTTC. Translated, it gives CSVTGSPSYEQYF.

For this clone: This sample includes further DNA sequences coding for the same CDR3. The V gene is TRBV29-1, the J gene TRBJ1-1; D unresolved. Germline CDR1 is SQVTM and CDR2 is ANQGSEA. The CDR3 totals 12 residues. The germline V and J ends were trimmed by 4 bases and 2 bases, with 8 bases remaining between them. The CDR3 sequence: CSVGQKNTEAFF. The CDR3 DNA follows: TGCAGCGTTGGTCAGAAAAACACTGAAGCTTTCTTT.

The chain employs TRBV15 and TRBJ1-2; 7 bases line up with TRBD1. Germline V gives CDR1 LNHNV, CDR2 YYDKDF (reference sequence). The CDR3 has 14 residues. Losses at the gene ends were 6 bases for V and 2 bases for J; bases not matched to a gene: 6. CDR3 nucleotides: TGTGCCACCAGTGGGACAGACCCGAACTATGGCTACACCTTC. It codes for CATSGTDPNYGYTF.

The chain carries TRBV19 and TRBJ1-1, with D possibly TRBD1 on 5 matching bases. V was shortened by 5 bases and J by 4 bases, with 17 bases between the two germline ends. The V gene's germline CDR1 is LNHDA and CDR2 SQIVND (reference sequence). This CDR3 is 15 amino acids long. The DNA of the CDR3 is TGTGCCAGTAGTGTAAGGGGTCAAAACCCCACTGAAGCTTTCTTT. Translated: CASSVRGQNPTEAFF.

V and J are TRBV5-1 and TRBJ1-6; D remains ambiguous. The CDR3 length is 16 residues. V was cut by 3 bases and J by 2 bases, with 12 bases left in between. CDR1 and CDR2 from the germline V gene are SGHRS and YFSETQ. The CDR3 loop is CASSYTAPAYNSPLHF. The CDR3 coding sequence is TGCGCCAGCAGCTACACCGCACCAGCCTATAATTCACCCCTCCACTTT.